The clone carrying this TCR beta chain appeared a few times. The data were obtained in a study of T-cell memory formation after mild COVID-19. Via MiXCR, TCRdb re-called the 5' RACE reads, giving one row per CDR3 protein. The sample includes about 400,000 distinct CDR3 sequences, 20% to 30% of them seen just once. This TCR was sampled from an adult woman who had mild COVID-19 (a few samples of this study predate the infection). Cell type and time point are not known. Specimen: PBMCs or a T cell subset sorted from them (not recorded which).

CDR3: CASRVTTYNEQFF. The DNA of the CDR3 is TGCGCCAGCAGAGTAACGACTTACAATGAGCAGTTCTTC. The V gene is TRBV5-1, the J gene TRBJ2-1; D uncertain. Germline V gives CDR1 SGHRS, CDR2 YFSETQ. This CDR3 has 13 amino acids. V was shortened by 5 bases and J by 4 bases, with 10 bases between the two germline ends.